What follows are 27 T cell receptor beta chains derived from one specimen sequenced in a study of cytomegalovirus exposure and HLA in healthy donors. PCR used 60 Vbeta primers and 13 Jbeta primers. Assay: immunoSEQ multiplex PCR; the TCRdb copy retains only in-frame clones and omits some. This table holds some 200,000 clones, about 80% found once. The sample comprised PBMCs. These receptors were taken from a middle-aged man in good health and CMV-seronegative.

This chain joins TRBV19 and TRBJ2-5, with D tentatively TRBD2 (7 bases). CDR1 is LNHDA and CDR2 is SQIVND in the germline V gene (reference sequence). The V end was cut by 3 bases, the J end by 5 bases, with 19 bases between. CDR3 length: 16 amino acids. The CDR3 here is CASSIRVGGRGETQYF. In DNA form, the CDR3 reads TGTGCCAGTAGTATCAGGGTCGGGGGGCGCGGGGAGACCCAGTACTTC.

The chain recombines TRBV15 with TRBJ1-2; D not certain. In germline, CDR1 is LNHNV, CDR2 YYDKDF (reference sequence). The CDR3 length is 12 residues. In DNA, the CDR3 is TGTGGGTCGAACAGATCTAACTATGGCTACACCTTC. Its translation: CGSNRSNYGYTF.

The chain recombines TRBV13 with TRBJ2-3; 8 bases line up with TRBD2. From germline, CDR1 is PRHDT and CDR2 FYEKMQ (reference sequence). The CDR3 contains 15 residues. V was pared by 6 bases and J by 4 bases, with 9 bases of the junction left unmatched. The CDR3 coding sequence is TGTGCCAGCAGGGTAACGGGAGGGCCCTCAGATACGCAGTATTTT. This gives the protein CASRVTGGPSDTQYF.

The chain couples TRBV5-4 to TRBJ1-5, with 8 bases identical to TRBD1. CDR1 is SGHNT and CDR2 is YYREEE in the germline V gene (reference sequence). The CDR3 length is 14 residues. V shed 3 bases, J shed 4 bases, and the junction held 3 bases outside the gene matches. CDR3 coding DNA: TGTGCCAGCAGCTCGGACAGGGCTAATCAGCCCCAGCATTTT. It encodes CASSSDRANQPQHF.

This clone is a singleton in its sample. The chain combines TRBV7-2 with TRBJ1-3, with a possible D match to TRBD1 (6 bases). The CDR3 is made up of 15 amino acids. Germline V gene data show CDR1 as SGHTA and CDR2 as FQGNSA. The V gene lost 7 bases and the J gene lost 4 bases, with 17 bases spanning the gap. The CDR3 DNA reads TGTGCCAGCAACCCAATAGGGGGATCCGGAAACACCATATATTTT. It is translated as CASNPIGGSGNTIYF.

In this sample, this clone turned up many times. J is TRBJ1-1 and V is TRBV7-9; D is possibly TRBD1 (5 bases). The V end was cut by 5 bases, the J end by 6 bases, with 16 bases between. The length of the CDR3 is 14 residues. Germline V gene lookup returns CDR1 SEHNR and CDR2 FQNEAQ (reference sequence). CDR3 in amino acids: CASSPRTRKAEAFF. CDR3 DNA: TGTGCCAGCAGCCCTAGGACACGGAAGGCTGAAGCTTTCTTT. Full variable domain (remainder filled in from reference TRBV7-9 and TRBJ1-1): DTGVSQNPRHKITKRGQNVTFRCDPISEHNRLYWYRQTLGQGPEFLTYFQNEAQLEKSRLLSDRFSAERPKGSFSTLEIQRTEQGDSAMYLCASSPRTRKAEAFFGQGTRLTVV.

This chain links TRBV25-1 with TRBJ2-7; D gene unclear. From germline, CDR1 is MGHDK and CDR2 SYGVNS. Trimming pared 3 bases from V and 7 bases from J, leaving 7 bases between. This CDR3 contains 11 residues. CDR3 in DNA: TGTGCCAGCAGTGACAGTTCTGAGCAGTACTTC. As protein: CASSDSSEQYF.

This clone was observed once. The chain joins TRBV6-1 to TRBJ2-4, with D perhaps TRBD1 (6 bases). The CDR3 length is 15 residues. In germline, CDR1 is MNHNS, CDR2 SASEGT. The V end lost 7 bases, the J end lost 2 bases, and 15 bases lay between the germline ends. The CDR3 sequence is CASMITQGSKNIQYF. CDR3 nucleotide sequence: TGTGCCAGCATGATTACCCAGGGGTCCAAAAACATTCAGTACTTC.

V usage is TRBV4-3 and J usage is TRBJ1-4; TRBD1 matches at 8 bases. The CDR3 runs to 17 residues. With V trimmed by 0 bases and J by 7 bases, 10 bases remained unmatched. Germline CDR1 and CDR2: LGHNA and YSLEER. The chain's CDR3 is CASSQDRSQGAGEKLFF. CDR3 sequence (DNA): TGCGCCAGCAGCCAAGATCGAAGTCAGGGGGCGGGTGAAAAACTGTTTTTT.

The sample holds a few counts of this clone. This chain uses TRBV2 with TRBJ2-2; 7 bases align to TRBD2. The CDR3 length is 13 residues. Losses at the gene ends were 4 bases for V and 5 bases for J; bases not matched to a gene: 1. Germline values: CDR1 SNHLY, CDR2 FYNNEI. CDR3 nucleotide sequence: TGTGCCAGCAGTGCCGGGAGGACCGGGGAGCTGTTTTTT. Translating it yields CASSAGRTGELFF.

This sequence joins TRBV25-1 and TRBJ1-1; 7 bases line up with TRBD1. Germline assignment: CDR1 MGHDK and CDR2 SYGVNS. This CDR3 has 13 residues. Losses at the gene ends were 5 bases for V and 4 bases for J; bases not matched to a gene: 4. The CDR3 region is CASSRGLGTEAFF. The CDR3 nucleotides read TGTGCCAGCAGTAGGGGGCTGGGCACTGAAGCTTTCTTT.

The chain uses TRBV13 and TRBJ1-2, with 8 bases aligning to TRBD1. The CDR3 is 17 residues long. V shed 1 base and J 8 bases; nucleotides not matched to a gene: 15. CDR1 and CDR2 from the germline V gene are PRHDT and FYEKMQ (reference sequence). The CDR3 DNA is TGTGCCAGCAGCTTAGCCCTGGGACAGGAGGGAAGGGACGGCTACACCTTC. It specifies CASSLALGQEGRDGYTF.

The chain employs TRBV7-3 and TRBJ2-2; D unclear. CDR3 length equals 14 residues. V lost 2 bases to trimming and J lost 4 bases, with 8 bases between them. Germline lookup yields CDR1 SGHTA and CDR2 FQGTGA. The chain's CDR3 is CASSLLRGTGELFF. The CDR3 DNA reads TGTGCCAGCAGCTTACTACGTGGCACCGGGGAGCTGTTTTTT.

This chain links TRBV19 with TRBJ1-5; 11 positions agree with TRBD1. With 5 bases clipped from V and 0 bases from J, the junction kept 6 bases outside the gene matches. The germline V gene has CDR1 LNHDA and CDR2 SQIVND (reference sequence). The length of the CDR3 is 17 residues. As DNA, the CDR3 is TGTGCCAGTAGTGCCGGACAGGGGGCTTATAGCAATCAGCCCCAGCATTTT. Translated: CASSAGQGAYSNQPQHF.

The CDR3 sequence: CASRRSSAGVAEAFF. The DNA of the CDR3 is TGTGCCAGCAGGAGGTCCTCCGCGGGGGTGGCTGAAGCTTTCTTT. The rearrangement links TRBV7-9 to TRBJ1-1; D might be TRBD1 (5 bases). The CDR3 sequence is 15 residues long. The V gene's germline CDR1 is SEHNR and CDR2 FQNEAQ (reference sequence). V was pared by 6 bases and J by 6 bases, with 20 bases between.

The gene calls are TRBV9 and TRBJ1-2; D call uncertain. Trimming took 0 bases from V and 8 from J, leaving 14 bases between them. CDR3 length: 14 amino acids. CDR1 and CDR2 (germline): SGDLS, YYNGEE. CDR3 nucleotides: TGTGCCAGCAGCGTAGGTGGAGGGATTGAGGGCTACACCTTC. It translates to CASSVGGGIEGYTF.

The chain has TRBV7-2 and TRBJ2-5, with TRBD1 as a possible D gene (5 bases). Trimming pared 5 bases from V and 4 bases from J, leaving 14 bases between. This CDR3 region has 14 residues. CDR1 is SGHTA, CDR2 FQGNSA, per germline. CDR3 nucleotides: TGTGCCAGCAGCCCGTATGGGGCCGTAGAGACCCAGTACTTC. Protein sequence: CASSPYGAVETQYF.

The chain uses TRBV10-3 and TRBJ2-3; TRBD2 is a possible D gene (6 bases). The ends were cut back, 7 bases at V and 6 bases at J, with 20 bases in the middle. CDR3 length equals 15 residues. Germline V CDR1 and CDR2: ENHRY, SYGVKD. CDR3 region: CAIKTSLGTGDTQYF. CDR3 DNA: TGTGCCATCAAGACTAGTTTGGGCACGGGCGATACGCAGTATTTT.

This chain links TRBV5-4 with TRBJ1-1; maybe TRBD1 (6 bases). The CDR3 consists of 14 residues. V shed 4 bases and J shed 8 bases, with 18 bases lying between them. The germline V gene encodes CDR1 SGHNT and CDR2 YYREEE (reference sequence). The CDR3 nucleotides read TGTGCCAGCAGCCTCGGGGCAGGGGTCCCGGAAGCTTTCTTT. As protein: CASSLGAGVPEAFF.

The chain has TRBV19 and TRBJ2-3, with 7 positions matching TRBD2. CDR1 LNHDA and CDR2 SQIVND come from the germline V gene (reference sequence). The CDR3 has 15 residues. J lost 4 bases, V lost 6 bases, and 10 bases had no gene match. The CDR3 loop is CASSTSGGTSDTQYF. The DNA of the CDR3 is TGTGCCAGTAGCACGTCGGGGGGAACATCAGATACGCAGTATTTT.

The rearrangement uses TRBV7-9 and TRBJ2-7; D is unresolved. Germline V gene data show CDR1 as SEHNR and CDR2 as FQNEAQ (reference sequence). V lost 3 bases and J 6 bases, leaving 9 bases between the germline ends. The CDR3 has 12 residues. CDR3 protein: CASSFPSVEQYF. In DNA, the CDR3 is TGTGCCAGCAGCTTCCCTTCAGTCGAGCAGTACTTC.

V and J are TRBV29-1 and TRBJ2-3; 13 bases match TRBD2. Germline CDR1 reads SQVTM; CDR2 reads ANQGSEA. V trimming: 1 base; J trimming: 0 bases; junction bases outside the gene matches: 7. The CDR3 has 18 residues. The CDR3 reads CSVEGRLAGGTSTDTQYF. DNA for the CDR3: TGCAGCGTTGAAGGGAGACTAGCGGGAGGCACTAGCACAGATACGCAGTATTTT.

The DNA for the CDR3 is TGTGCCAGCAGCACGGGACAATACGAGCAGTACTTC. This codes for CASSTGQYEQYF. The gene calls are TRBV13 and TRBJ2-7, with D possibly matching TRBD1 (6 bases). CDR1 and CDR2 (germline): PRHDT, FYEKMQ (reference sequence). The CDR3 has 12 residues. V lost 5 bases and J 4 bases, leaving 9 bases between the germline ends.

The rearrangement uses TRBV2 and TRBJ2-5; 10 nucleotides line up with TRBD2. The J call may be mistaken, given a closer DNA end match to TRBJ2-7. CDR1 is SNHLY and CDR2 is FYNNEI in the germline V gene. The CDR3 has 14 residues. In nucleotides, the CDR3 is TGTGCCAGCTACGATGGACTAGCGGCCTACGAGCAGTACTTC. It yields the protein CASYDGLAAYEQYF.

This chain links TRBV5-1 with TRBJ2-6; D is perhaps TRBD2 (6 bases). Germline lookup yields CDR1 SGHRS and CDR2 YFSETQ. Trimming removed 6 bases from V and 1 base from J, with 14 bases in between. The CDR3 is 16 residues long. Here the CDR3 DNA reads TGCGCCAGCATTCCGATGGGACTGTCTGGGGCCAACGTCCTGACTTTC. This codes for CASIPMGLSGANVLTF.

The chain's CDR3 is CASDWGEAANTEAFF. CDR3 sequence (DNA): TGTGCCAGCGATTGGGGGGAGGCCGCGAACACTGAAGCTTTCTTT. The chain uses TRBV2 and TRBJ1-1; D is possibly TRBD1 (5 bases). Per germline, CDR1 SNHLY and CDR2 FYNNEI. This CDR3 region has 15 residues. Trimming pared 8 bases from V and 1 base from J, leaving 17 bases between. Complete variable domain (other parts from reference TRBV2 and TRBJ1-1): EPEVTQTPSHQVTQMGQEVILRCVPISNHLYFYWYRQILGQKVEFLVSFYNNEISEKSEIFDDQFSVERPDGSNFTLKIRSTKLEDSAMYFCASDWGEAANTEAFFGQGTRLTVV.

The rearrangement uses TRBV28 and TRBJ1-4, with 9 bases identical to TRBD1. Germline values: CDR1 MDHEN, CDR2 SYDVKM. Trimming at V came to 6 bases and at J to 7 bases, leaving 18 bases not matched to a gene. CDR3 length: 18 residues. CDR3 protein: CASSSAGTGFLLGEKLFF. As DNA, the CDR3 is TGTGCCAGCAGCTCGGCCGGGACAGGGTTTTTATTAGGTGAAAAACTGTTTTTT.